A selection of T cell receptor beta chains follows, all from one sample in a study of T cell responses to AZD1222 COVID-19 vaccine. Clones were read by immunoSEQ multiplex PCR, and TCRdb kept only the in-frame ones, dropping some. Of more than 85,000 clones listed, more than 70% are singletons. The specimen was peripheral blood, collected on day 0 of AZD1222 vaccination. All receptors come from an adult in good health. The CDR3 runs from the conserved cysteine through the conserved F or W. A D gene is named only where the DNA matches it firmly. Only part of the rows carry a size: once, few, many, or a class if the clone is expanded.

clone size	V gene	D gene	J gene	CDR3 DNA	CDR3 protein
NA	TRBV9	NA	TRBJ1-4	TGTGCCAGCAGCATAGGGCCAACAACTAATGAAAAACTGTTTTTT	CASSIGPTTNEKLFF
NA	TRBV18	NA	TRBJ1-1	TGTGCCAGCTCACCGGGACAGAACACTGAAGCTTTCTTT	CASSPGQNTEAFF
NA	TRBV6-5	TRBD2	TRBJ2-7	TGTGTCAGCAGTCAAAGCGGGAGGGCCATGAAGCAGTACTTC	CVSSQSGRAMKQYF
NA	TRBV18	TRBD1	TRBJ1-4	TGTGCCAGCTCGCCCCGGGGACAGGGGAATGAAAAACTGTTTTTT	CASSPRGQGNEKLFF
NA	TRBV20-1	TRBD2	TRBJ2-5	TGCAGTGCTGGTGGACTAGCGGGAGGCCCAGGAGTATCCCAAGAGACCCAGTACTTC	CSAGGLAGGPGVSQETQYF
once	TRBV10-3	NA	TRBJ1-1	TGTGCCATCAGTGATGAGGAGTACACTGAAGCTTTCTTT	CAISDEEYTEAFF
NA	TRBV6-1	TRBD1	TRBJ1-2	TGTGCCAGCAGTGAAGCGCCAGGGGGCTATGGCTACACCTTC	CASSEAPGGYGYTF
NA	TRBV20-1	NA	TRBJ2-1	TGCAGTGCCACAACGGGATCCCGTCAGTTCTTC	CSATTGSRQFF
NA	TRBV5-8	NA	TRBJ2-6	TGTGCCAGCAGCCTGGCCAGCACTGGGGCCAACGTCCTGACTTTC	CASSLASTGANVLTF
NA	TRBV24-1	TRBD2	TRBJ2-3	TGTGCCACCAGTGAACAAACTAGCGGGAGCCTCAGAGATACGCAGTATTTT	CATSEQTSGSLRDTQYF
NA	TRBV28	TRBD1	TRBJ1-4	TGTGCCAGCAGTCCAGGGGGCGGGGGTAATGAAAAACTGTTTTTT	CASSPGGGGNEKLFF
NA	TRBV3-1/TRBV3-2	TRBD2	TRBJ2-6	TGTGCCAGCAGCCTGCGGGGGGGCAGATCTGGGGCCAACGTCCTGACTTTC	CASSLRGGRSGANVLTF
few	TRBV5-1	TRBD2	TRBJ2-1	TGCGCCAGCAGCCTTACCCTAGCGGGAGGGTTCAACAATGAGCAGTTCTTC	CASSLTLAGGFNNEQFF
NA	TRBV3-1/TRBV3-2	NA	TRBJ1-1	TGTGCCAGCAGCCAGGGGCTGGATACTGAAGCTTTCTTT	CASSQGLDTEAFF
NA	TRBV19	TRBD1	TRBJ1-2	TGTGCCAGTAGAATCGGGACAGCGGTTAACTATGGCTACACCTTC	CASRIGTAVNYGYTF
NA	TRBV28	NA	TRBJ2-4	TGTGCCAGCATAGGCGGGCTGAACATTCAGTACTTC	CASIGGLNIQYF
NA	TRBV5-1	NA	TRBJ2-5	TGCGCCAGCAGCTTGGGAGGTACACAAGAGACCCAGTACTTC	CASSLGGTQETQYF
NA	TRBV11-2	NA	TRBJ2-7	TGTGCCAGCAGCCCCTCGGGACTGACGACCGAGCAGTACTTC	CASSPSGLTTEQYF
NA	TRBV5-6	NA	TRBJ2-3	TGTGCCAGCAGCTCTGGGGATACGCAGTATTTT	CASSSGDTQYF
NA	TRBV6-5	TRBD1	TRBJ1-1	TGTGCCAGCACCCGGACAGGGAGGACTGAAGCTTTCTTT	CASTRTGRTEAFF
NA	TRBV11-2	NA	TRBJ2-7	TGTGCCAGCACCACGGACTCTACCCGCTACGAGCAGTACTTC	CASTTDSTRYEQYF
NA	TRBV27	NA	TRBJ1-5	TGTGCCAGCAGCCCAACAGGGAATCAGCCCCAGCATTTT	CASSPTGNQPQHF
once	TRBV7-8	TRBD1	TRBJ2-1	TGTGCCAGCAGCCAGGACAGGGACAATGAGCAGTTCTTC	CASSQDRDNEQFF
few	TRBV19	NA	TRBJ1-1	TGTGCCAGTACCGAAGGACGGACTGAAGCTTTCTTT	CASTEGRTEAFF
NA	TRBV19	TRBD2	TRBJ2-7	TGTGCCAGTAGTCCGGGGACTAGCGGCTACGAGCAGTACTTC	CASSPGTSGYEQYF
NA	TRBV20-1	TRBD2	TRBJ2-1	TGCAGTGCAAGTACTAGCGGGCAAAGCTCCTACAATGAGCAGTTCTTC	CSASTSGQSSYNEQFF
NA	TRBV7-3	TRBD1	TRBJ2-1	TGTGCCAGCAGCCCTGCTCGGGACAGTAACAATGAGCAGTTCTTC	CASSPARDSNNEQFF
NA	TRBV19	NA	TRBJ2-7	TGTGCCAGTAGTCAGGGCTACGAGCAGTACTTC	CASSQGYEQYF